The clone carrying this T cell receptor (beta chain) was observed a handful of times. What it recognizes is unknown. Trimming took 4 bases from V and 4 from J; bases not matched to a gene: 17. The germline V gene has CDR1 MDHEN and CDR2 SYDVKM. CDR3 length equals 20 residues. The sample is drawn from a study of T cell repertoires in cytomegalovirus infection. Study-level information: Through public TCR beta signatures, both CMV infection and matching HLA type were indicated.

Via MiXCR, TCRdb re-called the reads, giving one row per CDR3 protein. The data show some 600,000 distinct CDR3 sequences, with 20% to 25% seen just once and around 7.6% held by the top ten. General study findings and limits: HLA-C-restricted CMV clonotypes gave the most frequent clonotype in two of eight donors.

The chain recombines TRBV28 with TRBJ2-3; TRBD2 matches 13 bases. Sequenced input: CD8+ T cells from PBMCs. This TCR was sampled from a human donor in good health (CMV status not recorded). Some clones in this sample may be carry-over from other donors' samples. The CDR3 reads CASSSLRTSGGTGFADTQYF. DNA of the CDR3: TGTGCCAGCAGTTCCTTGAGGACTAGCGGGGGAACGGGATTCGCAGATACGCAGTATTTT.